These T cell receptor beta chains were read from a single sample in a study of Ad26.COV2.S vaccination and SARS-CoV-2 variants. Clones were read by immunoSEQ multiplex PCR, and TCRdb kept only the in-frame ones, dropping some. The table lists about 480,000 clones, roughly nine tenths of them singletons. This specimen consisted of peripheral blood, obtained in a trial of Ad26.COV2.S vaccine versus placebo. The receptor set was obtained from a person between 18 and 60 years old who received the Ad26.COV2.S COVID-19 vaccine or a placebo. The CDR3 runs from the conserved cysteine through the conserved F or W. The D gene is left open where the match is weak. Rows give clone size only sometimes, using once, few, many, or a class for an expanded clone.

CASSPGGRYGYTF	TGTGCCAGCAGTCCCGGGGGAAGGTATGGCTACACCTTC	TRBJ1-2	.	TRBV28	.
CASSGLAGGNEQFF	TGTGCCAGCAGCGGACTAGCGGGGGGGAATGAGCAGTTCTTC	TRBJ2-1	TRBD2	TRBV2	once
CASSQKGQGASCGQPQHF	TGTGCCAGCAGTCAAAAGGGACAGGGGGCAAGTTGTGGTCAGCCCCAGCATTTT	TRBJ1-5	.	TRBV21-1	.
CASSLRSSYNEQFF	TGTGCCAGCAGCCTGAGGAGCTCCTACAATGAGCAGTTCTTC	TRBJ2-1	.	TRBV2	.
CASSQVSGEQPQHF	TGTGCCAGCAGCCAAGTATCAGGGGAACAGCCCCAGCATTTT	TRBJ1-5	.	TRBV3-1/TRBV3-2	.
CACSKGDTREFF	TGTGCCTGCTCCAAAGGGGACACCCGAGAGTTCTTC	TRBJ2-1	.	TRBV30	.
CASSLRGVVQETQYF	TGTGCCAGCAGCTTGAGAGGGGTGGTCCAAGAGACCCAGTACTTC	TRBJ2-5	.	TRBV7-2	.
CASSIGDRKGYTF	TGTGCCAGTAGTATCGGGGACAGGAAAGGCTACACCTTC	TRBJ1-2	TRBD1	TRBV19	.
CASTNGRGSAFF	TGTGCCAGCACGAACGGGCGCGGAAGCGCTTTCTTT	TRBJ1-1	.	TRBV7-8	.
CASSQQIGSYNEQFF	TGCGCCAGCAGCCAACAGATTGGCTCCTACAATGAGCAGTTCTTC	TRBJ2-1	.	TRBV4-1	.
CASTKSGGGGIVGKLFF	TGTGCCAGCACTAAATCTGGAGGGGGGGGAATTGTAGGAAAACTGTTTTTT	TRBJ1-4	.	TRBV27	.
CAHTNRVGRNQPQHF	TGTGCCCATACTAACAGGGTAGGGCGCAATCAGCCCCAGCATTTT	TRBJ1-5	.	TRBV4-2	few
CASSHVGQSGTQYF	TGTGCCAGCAGCCACGTCGGGCAGTCGGGGACCCAGTACTTC	TRBJ2-5	.	TRBV6-2/TRBV6-3	.